Presented here are 16 T cell receptor beta chains from one specimen sequenced in a study of blood T cell repertoires in COVID-19. Only in-frame clones appear in the TCRdb table, and some are missing; sequencing was by immunoSEQ multiplex PCR. Here the sample spans over 250,000 clones, roughly 90% being singletons. The material sequenced was PBMCs or T cells enriched from blood (not recorded which). These receptors were taken from an older woman who had recovered from COVID-19.

This sequence joins TRBV29-1 and TRBJ2-1; 11 positions agree with TRBD1. In germline, CDR1 is SQVTM, CDR2 ANQGSEA. The CDR3 covers 16 residues. V lost 4 bases and J lost 0; bases outside the gene matches: 5. CDR3 protein: CSVGTGGSGSYNEQFF. The CDR3 DNA follows: TGCAGCGTTGGGACAGGGGGCTCGGGCTCCTACAATGAGCAGTTCTTC.

The gene calls are TRBV11-3 and TRBJ1-4; TRBD1 is a possible D gene (6 bases). V was pared by 2 bases and J by 11 bases, with 6 bases between. This CDR3 is built from 11 residues. The germline gives CDR1 SGHNT, CDR2 YENEEA. The DNA of the CDR3 is TGTGCCAGCAGCTTAAGGGGGAAACTGTTTTTT. Its translation is CASSLRGKLFF.

This clone turned up a few times. The rearrangement joins TRBV27 to TRBJ1-2; a weak D match, TRBD1 (6 bases). V shed 4 bases and J shed 4 bases, with 31 bases lying between them. Germline CDR1 reads MNHEY; CDR2 reads SMNVEV (reference sequence). The CDR3 has 20 amino acids. The CDR3 is CASSSLYPRTDKNLTYGYTF. CDR3 DNA sequence: TGTGCCAGCAGTTCCCTATACCCTCGGACAGATAAGAATCTTACCTATGGCTACACCTTC.

The gene calls are TRBV4-2 and TRBJ2-1; D not resolved. With 1 base removed from V and 4 bases from J, the gap between germline ends came to 14 bases. Germline CDR1 reads LGHNA; CDR2 reads YNFKEQ. This CDR3 is 16 amino acids long. This CDR3 reads CASSQVSPGTYNEQFF. The CDR3 coding sequence is TGTGCCAGCAGCCAAGTCTCTCCAGGCACTTACAATGAGCAGTTCTTC.

The V call is TRBV5-1, the J call TRBJ1-1, with 7 bases aligning to TRBD1. The CDR3 is 13 residues long. The V gene's germline CDR1 is SGHRS and CDR2 YFSETQ. Losses at the gene ends were 9 bases for V and 4 bases for J; bases not matched to a gene: 9. The CDR3, as DNA: TGCGCCACCCAGGAGGCAGGGGGCACTGAAGCTTTCTTT. Residues: CATQEAGGTEAFF.

The rearrangement joins TRBV28 to TRBJ2-7, with a tentative D call TRBD1 (5 bases). Germline assignment: CDR1 MDHEN and CDR2 SYDVKM. This CDR3 comprises 12 residues. V dropped 6 bases and J dropped 6 bases, with 12 bases sitting between them. CDR3 loop: CASSRQSSEQYF. The CDR3 DNA reads as TGTGCCAGCAGCCGACAGAGTTCCGAGCAGTACTTC. The entire variable domain, with the rest obtained from reference TRBV28 and TRBJ2-7, is as follows: DVKVTQSSRYLVKRTGEKVFLECVQDMDHENMFWYRQDPGLGLRLIYFSYDVKMKEKGDIPEGYSVSREKKERFSLILESASTNQTSMYLCASSRQSSEQYFGPGTRLTVT.

The chain recombines TRBV27 with TRBJ2-2; D unresolved. The CDR3 has 11 amino acids. Germline CDR1 reads MNHEY; CDR2 reads SMNVEV (reference sequence). V shed 4 bases and J shed 7 bases, with 4 bases lying between them. The CDR3 is CASSSSGELFF. CDR3 DNA: TGTGCCAGCAGTTCCAGCGGGGAGCTGTTTTTT.

The V and J genes are TRBV24-1 and TRBJ1-2; D perhaps matches TRBD1 (5 bases). CDR3 length: 14 amino acids. Germline CDR1 reads KGHDR; CDR2 reads SFDVKD. The V end was cut by 4 bases, the J end by 5 bases, with 13 bases between. CDR3 sequence reads: CATSEGAGFYGYTF. The CDR3 region has the DNA TGTGCCACCAGTGAAGGGGCAGGCTTTTATGGCTACACCTTC.

This chain uses TRBV19 with TRBJ1-3; D is unresolved. CDR1 LNHDA and CDR2 SQIVND come from the germline V gene (reference sequence). The CDR3 has 16 amino acids. V was clipped by 7 bases and J by 0 bases, with 16 bases between them. CDR3 protein: CASIRESQYSGNTIYF. As DNA, the CDR3 is TGTGCCAGTATCCGGGAATCTCAATACTCTGGAAACACCATATATTTT.

This chain uses TRBV5-6 with TRBJ2-5; TRBD2 aligns across 9 bases. Per germline, CDR1 SGHDT and CDR2 YYEEEE. This CDR3 spans 17 amino acids. V lost 0 bases to trimming and J lost 5 bases; unmatched junction nucleotides: 11. The CDR3 is CASSLARFSGRRETQYF. In DNA, the CDR3 is TGTGCCAGCAGCTTGGCTCGGTTTAGCGGGAGACGGGAGACCCAGTACTTC.

This chain joins TRBV6-1 and TRBJ1-4; no reliable D call. The ends were cut back, 2 bases at V and 5 bases at J, with 6 bases in the middle. This CDR3 has 13 residues. Germline V lookup: CDR1 MNHNS, CDR2 SASEGT. The chain's CDR3 is CASSESENEKLFF. In DNA, the CDR3 is TGTGCCAGCAGTGAATCGGAGAATGAAAAACTGTTTTTT.

The J gene is TRBJ1-1, the V gene TRBV5-1, with D perhaps matching TRBD1 (5 bases). Trimming left V 7 bases short and J 4 bases short, with 17 bases between. The germline V gene has CDR1 SGHRS and CDR2 YFSETQ. The CDR3 length is 14 residues. The CDR3 here is CASGDQGIGTEAFF. The CDR3 DNA reads as TGCGCCAGCGGGGATCAGGGTATTGGCACTGAAGCTTTCTTT.

The chain combines TRBV5-1 with TRBJ1-4; no firm D call. CDR3 size: 14 residues. Germline CDR1 is SGHRS and CDR2 is YFSETQ. V was cut by 5 bases and J by 6 bases, with 14 bases left in between. CDR3 nucleotides: TGCGCCAGCAGTCTTGAAGGAGGCGATGAAAAACTGTTTTTT. Its translation: CASSLEGGDEKLFF.

V is TRBV28 and J is TRBJ1-5; a possible D gene is TRBD1 (5 bases). With 1 base removed from V and 3 bases from J, the gap between germline ends came to 10 bases. Germline V gene lookup returns CDR1 MDHEN and CDR2 SYDVKM. CDR3 length: 15 amino acids. CDR3 protein: CASSLSAGNNQPQHF. Written as DNA, the CDR3 is TGTGCCAGCAGTTTATCGGCAGGGAACAATCAGCCCCAGCATTTT.

The J gene is TRBJ2-7, the V gene TRBV6-5; 7 nucleotides agree with TRBD1. Germline-derived CDR1 and CDR2 are MNHEY and SVGAGI. The CDR3 is 15 amino acids. J was trimmed by 4 bases and V by 1 base; bases with no gene match: 7. CDR3 bases: TGTGCCAGCAGTTACTTGTCAGGGGGAAGTTACGAGCAGTACTTC. Its protein is CASSYLSGGSYEQYF.

This clone was found once. V is TRBV27 and J is TRBJ2-1; TRBD2 agrees at 9 bases. Looked up from germline, CDR1 is MNHEY and CDR2 is SMNVEV (reference sequence). This CDR3 region has 12 residues. J was trimmed by 9 bases and V by 3 bases; bases with no gene match: 0. The CDR3 coding sequence is TGTGCCAGCAGTTTTAGCGGGAGTGAGCAGTTCTTC. Encoded protein: CASSFSGSEQFF.